One sample yielded the 7 T cell receptor beta chains listed below, sequenced in a study of T cells after yellow fever vaccination. TCRdb used MiXCR to reprocess the 5' RACE reads, holding one entry per CDR3 protein. Among a few hundred thousand distinct CDR3 sequences listed, about an eighth were seen once. Sequenced here: CD4+ T cells sorted from PBMCs, sampled 15 days after the yellow fever booster vaccination. These receptors came from a man aged 18 to 30 who received the YFV17D yellow fever vaccine.

This clonotype was counted only a few times. V is TRBV18 and J is TRBJ2-5, with 8 positions matching TRBD1. Germline V CDR1 and CDR2: KGHSH, LQKENI. V trimming: 2 bases; J trimming: 7 bases; junction bases outside the gene matches: 27. The CDR3 has 21 residues. In DNA form, the CDR3 reads TGTGCCAGCTCACCATGGGACAGGTCAACTAACACCCGAACGGGACGGGGGACCCAGTACTTC. Translated, it gives CASSPWDRSTNTRTGRGTQYF.

The chain couples TRBV12-3 or TRBV12-4 to TRBJ2-5; D not certain. V was cut by 0 bases and J by 4 bases, with 9 bases left in between. The CDR3 has 14 residues. The CDR3 bases are TGTGCCAGCAGTTTAGCGATGGCGTTAGAGACCCAGTACTTC. Its protein is CASSLAMALETQYF.

This clonotype was observed a few times. CDR3 sequence reads: CASRPGQHNQPQHF. The CDR3 coding sequence is TGTGCCAGCAGACCCGGACAGCACAATCAGCCCCAGCATTTT. The J gene is TRBJ1-5, the V gene TRBV6-5, with D tentatively TRBD1 (6 bases). Trimming pared 6 bases from V and 3 bases from J, leaving 12 bases between. The CDR3 has 14 amino acids. Germline CDR1 reads MNHEY; CDR2 reads SVGAGI.

The table lists this clonotype with many counts. This chain joins TRBV4-1 and TRBJ2-1; no clear D gene. This CDR3 is built from 17 residues. Germline values: CDR1 MGHRA, CDR2 YSYEKL. Trimming pared 4 bases from V and 0 bases from J, leaving 16 bases between. In nucleotides, the CDR3 is TGCGCCAGCAGCCTGACCCCCTTCACTGTCTCCTACAATGAGCAGTTCTTC. Residues: CASSLTPFTVSYNEQFF.

The CDR3 coding sequence is TGTGCCAGCAGTGGGGATCTATCCTACGAGCAGTACTTC. Its translation is CASSGDLSYEQYF. The chain recombines TRBV6-2 or TRBV6-3 with TRBJ2-7, with D unclear. Germline values: CDR1 MNHEY, CDR2 SVGEGT. Deletions cut 5 bases from V and 1 base from J, with 9 bases between. CDR3 length: 13 amino acids.

In its sample, this clonotype was seen a few times. The chain employs TRBV5-1 and TRBJ2-2; D call uncertain. This CDR3 contains 13 residues. Per germline, CDR1 SGHRS and CDR2 YFSETQ. Trimming removed 2 bases at V and 5 bases at J, with 7 bases between. In DNA, the CDR3 is TGCGCCAGCAGCTTTGAACCGACCGGGGAGCTGTTTTTT. It codes for CASSFEPTGELFF.

This clonotype showed up just a few times. The V call is TRBV7-9, the J call TRBJ1-6; D call uncertain. CDR3 length equals 10 residues. Trimming removed 4 bases from V and 16 bases from J, with 8 bases in between. The V gene's germline CDR1 is SEHNR and CDR2 FQNEAQ (reference sequence). For the CDR3, the DNA is TGTGCCAGCAGCTCGAGGGTTCTCCACTTT. It codes for CASSSRVLHF.